The rows below give T cell receptor beta chains drawn from one sample of a study of cytomegalovirus exposure and HLA in healthy donors. Here immunoSEQ multiplex PCR was the method, and the copy in TCRdb shows in-frame clones only, minus some. The sample yields approximately 200,000 clones, about four fifths seen once. Sequencing input: PBMCs. The receptors come from a woman aged 30 to 39 in good health and CMV-seropositive. Both conserved end residues are part of each CDR3. A D gene is named only where the DNA matches it firmly. Clone size is given for some rows only: seen once, a few or many times, or a class if the clone is expanded.

TRBJ1-2 | 12 | few | TRBV28 | - | CASSYTNYGYTF | TGTGCCAGCAGTTACACTAACTATGGCTACACCTTC
TRBJ2-3 | 15 | - | TRBV5-4 | - | CASSRTDLSTDTQYF | TGTGCCAGCAGTAGGACAGACCTTAGCACAGATACGCAGTATTTT
TRBJ1-4 | 16 | - | TRBV6-6 | - | CASSSLPGVGNEKLFF | TGTGCCAGCAGCTCCCTCCCCGGGGTAGGGAATGAAAAACTGTTTTTT
TRBJ1-1 | 14 | - | TRBV7-9 | TRBD1 | CASSLDVFRGEAFF | TGTGCCAGCAGCTTAGATGTTTTCAGGGGGGAAGCTTTCTTT
TRBJ2-7 | 11 | - | TRBV20-1 | - | CSARRAGEQYF | TGCAGTGCTAGACGGGCGGGAGAGCAGTACTTC
TRBJ2-1 | 15 | - | TRBV5-1 | TRBD1 | CASSWGTGGGNEQFF | TGCGCCAGCAGCTGGGGGACAGGGGGAGGGAATGAGCAGTTCTTC
TRBJ2-1 | 12 | - | TRBV9 | - | CASSVDTHSPFF | TGTGCCAGCAGCGTTGACACCCACAGTCCGTTCTTC
TRBJ2-3 | 13 | - | TRBV5-4 | - | CASSPLPGDTQYF | TGTGCCAGCAGCCCCCTCCCGGGAGATACGCAGTATTTT
TRBJ2-4 | 13 | - | TRBV28 | - | CASRMDSPNIQYF | TGTGCCAGCAGGATGGACAGTCCCAACATTCAGTACTTC
TRBJ1-5 | 15 | - | TRBV5-8 | TRBD1 | CASSLGTGKNQPQHF | TGTGCCAGCAGCTTAGGGACAGGGAAAAATCAGCCCCAGCATTTT
TRBJ2-7 | 12 | - | TRBV25-1 | - | CASSEGADEQYF | TGTGCCAGCAGTGAAGGGGCGGACGAGCAGTACTTC
TRBJ1-5 | 13 | - | TRBV28 | - | CASSFQGWQPQHF | TGTGCCAGCAGCTTCCAGGGGTGGCAGCCCCAGCATTTT
TRBJ1-2 | 13 | - | TRBV4-1 | TRBD1 | CASSSHLQGGYTF | TGCGCCAGCAGCTCGCACCTACAGGGGGGCTACACCTTC
TRBJ1-2 | 13 | - | TRBV7-8 | - | CASSLVSFDGYTF | TGTGCCAGCAGCTTAGTGAGTTTTGATGGCTACACCTTC
TRBJ2-7 | 11 | - | TRBV5-1 | - | CASRKTYEQYF | TGCGCCAGCCGAAAGACATACGAGCAGTACTTC
TRBJ1-4 | 14 | few | TRBV19 | - | CATQPGHINEKLFF | TGTGCCACACAGCCGGGACATATTAATGAAAAACTGTTTTTT
TRBJ2-1 | 15 | - | TRBV5-1 | - | CASSLPHTMVGEQFF | TGCGCCAGCAGCTTGCCCCACACTATGGTCGGCGAGCAGTTCTTC
TRBJ2-7 | 15 | - | TRBV27 | - | CASSLSYGVGYEQYF | TGTGCCAGCAGTTTATCGTACGGGGTAGGCTACGAGCAGTACTTC
TRBJ1-2 | 16 | - | TRBV7-9 | - | CASSFSPLQFNYGYTF | TGTGCCAGCAGCTTCTCCCCACTACAATTTAACTATGGCTACACCTTC
TRBJ1-2 | 16 | once | TRBV6-1 | TRBD1 | CASSDIPGQGNYGYTF | TGTGCCAGCAGTGATATACCGGGACAGGGAAACTATGGCTACACCTTC
TRBJ1-3 | 16 | - | TRBV6-5 | - | CASSYGWFSSGNTIYF | TGTGCCAGCAGTTACGGCTGGTTTTCCTCTGGAAACACCATATATTTT
TRBJ1-4 | 13 | - | TRBV7-2 | - | CASSLTGYEKLFF | TGTGCCAGCAGCTTAACAGGTTACGAAAAACTGTTTTTT